Listed below are T cell receptor beta chains from one sample, sequenced in a study of stem cell transplantation in POMP-related autoinflammatory disease. Using immunoSEQ multiplex PCR, the repertoire was profiled, and TCRdb retains in-frame clones only, with some absent. This repertoire shows roughly 6,900 clones, 75% to 90% found once; its top ten account for about 4.1%. The specimen sequenced was a CXCR5-defined cell subset from PBMCs. The origin of the receptors is a human donor in good health. Both conserved end residues are part of each CDR3. The order of the fields is clone size, V gene, J gene, D gene, CDR3 DNA, CDR3 protein. A D gene is named only where the DNA matches it firmly. Some rows mark clone size as missing; the rest say once, few, many or name a class of expanded clone.

clone size: -
V gene: TRBV4-1
J gene: TRBJ1-6
D gene: -
CDR3 DNA: TGCGCCAGCAGCCAAGATAAAGAGTTTAAGGGTCGGTCCTATAATTCACCCCTCCACTTT
CDR3 protein: CASSQDKEFKGRSYNSPLHF

clone size: -
V gene: TRBV14
J gene: TRBJ2-7
D gene: -
CDR3 DNA: TGTGCCAGCAGCCGATCAAACGACATGGTCTGGTCCCACGAGCAGTACTTC
CDR3 protein: CASSRSNDMVWSHEQYF

clone size: few
V gene: TRBV27
J gene: TRBJ1-2
D gene: -
CDR3 DNA: TGTGCCAGCAGCCAAAGGGGCAGGGCCGTCGTGGGCTACACCTTC
CDR3 protein: CASSQRGRAVVGYTF

clone size: -
V gene: TRBV12-5
J gene: TRBJ1-6
D gene: -
CDR3 DNA: TGTGCTAGTGGTACATCGTCCGGGACGAGGGATTCACCCCTCCACTTT
CDR3 protein: CASGTSSGTRDSPLHF

clone size: once
V gene: TRBV6-1
J gene: TRBJ2-7
D gene: -
CDR3 DNA: TGTGCCAGCAGTGAATGGGAGGGAGGGGGCGAGCAGTACTTC
CDR3 protein: CASSEWEGGGEQYF

clone size: -
V gene: TRBV4-3
J gene: TRBJ2-3
D gene: -
CDR3 DNA: TGCGCCAGCAGCGGCCGAGTCTATAGCACAGATACGCAGTATTTT
CDR3 protein: CASSGRVYSTDTQYF

clone size: -
V gene: TRBV11-2
J gene: TRBJ2-5
D gene: TRBD1
CDR3 DNA: TGTGCCAGCAGCTTATCGCAAGGACAGGGGACCCAGTACTTC
CDR3 protein: CASSLSQGQGTQYF

clone size: -
V gene: TRBV12-2
J gene: TRBJ1-6
D gene: -
CDR3 DNA: TGTGCAAGTCGCTTATGTCGGTCGGGGGATTCACCCCTCCACTTT
CDR3 protein: CASRLCRSGDSPLHF

clone size: -
V gene: TRBV9
J gene: TRBJ2-7
D gene: -
CDR3 DNA: TGTGCCAGCAGCGAGCAGGGGTTCTCCTACGAGCAGTACTTC
CDR3 protein: CASSEQGFSYEQYF

clone size: -
V gene: TRBV7-2
J gene: TRBJ2-3
D gene: TRBD2
CDR3 DNA: TGTGCCAGCAGCCACATAAAAATAGCGGGAGGGGGGGATACGCAGTATTTT
CDR3 protein: CASSHIKIAGGGDTQYF

clone size: -
V gene: TRBV7-6
J gene: TRBJ1-1
D gene: -
CDR3 DNA: TGTGCCAGCAGCTTAGATCCGGGACGGACTGAAGCTTTCTTT
CDR3 protein: CASSLDPGRTEAFF

clone size: -
V gene: TRBV19
J gene: TRBJ1-3
D gene: -
CDR3 DNA: TGTGCCAGTAGTTCGTCCTCGATCGGTGGAAACACCATATATTTT
CDR3 protein: CASSSSSIGGNTIYF

clone size: -
V gene: TRBV6-5
J gene: TRBJ1-6
D gene: TRBD1
CDR3 DNA: TGTGCCAGCAGTCAGACAGGGCATAATTCACCCCTCCACTTT
CDR3 protein: CASSQTGHNSPLHF

clone size: -
V gene: TRBV2
J gene: TRBJ2-3
D gene: TRBD2
CDR3 DNA: TGTGCCAGCAGAATATGGACTAGCGGGGGATCCACAGATACGCAGTATTTT
CDR3 protein: CASRIWTSGGSTDTQYF

clone size: once
V gene: TRBV5-1
J gene: TRBJ1-4
D gene: -
CDR3 DNA: TGCGCCACAAGGAGAGAAGCCGGTGAAAAACTGTTTTTT
CDR3 protein: CATRREAGEKLFF

clone size: -
V gene: TRBV7-9
J gene: TRBJ1-3
D gene: -
CDR3 DNA: TGTGCCAGCAGCGGATATACCGGGACAAAAGACTCTGGAAACACCATATATTTT
CDR3 protein: CASSGYTGTKDSGNTIYF

clone size: -
V gene: TRBV5-6
J gene: TRBJ2-3
D gene: -
CDR3 DNA: TGTGCCAGCAGCTCCAGACTAGAGGGGAGCACAGATACGCAGTATTTT
CDR3 protein: CASSSRLEGSTDTQYF

clone size: -
V gene: TRBV28
J gene: TRBJ1-6
D gene: -
CDR3 DNA: TGTGCCAGCAGTTTTCGGCAGACTGCGGGCTATAATTCACCCCTCCACTTT
CDR3 protein: CASSFRQTAGYNSPLHF

clone size: -
V gene: TRBV7-8
J gene: TRBJ1-5
D gene: -
CDR3 DNA: TGTGCCAGCAGCTTAGACGGGAATCAGCCCCAGCATTTT
CDR3 protein: CASSLDGNQPQHF

clone size: once
V gene: TRBV5-1
J gene: TRBJ2-2
D gene: TRBD1
CDR3 DNA: TGCGCCAGCAGCTCCGGGACAGCGTCCGGGGAGCTGTTTTTT
CDR3 protein: CASSSGTASGELFF

clone size: -
V gene: TRBV5-1
J gene: TRBJ2-2
D gene: TRBD2
CDR3 DNA: TGCGCCAGCACTCGGCTAGCGGGGGGCACCGGGGAGCTGTTTTTT
CDR3 protein: CASTRLAGGTGELFF

clone size: -
V gene: TRBV15
J gene: TRBJ2-7
D gene: -
CDR3 DNA: TGTGCCACCAGCGACACCTCCTACGAGCAGTACTTC
CDR3 protein: CATSDTSYEQYF

clone size: once
V gene: TRBV29-1
J gene: TRBJ1-1
D gene: TRBD1
CDR3 DNA: TGCAGCGTAAGACAGGGAAAGAACACTGAAGCTTTCTTT
CDR3 protein: CSVRQGKNTEAFF

clone size: -
V gene: TRBV5-5
J gene: TRBJ2-7
D gene: TRBD2
CDR3 DNA: TGTGCCAGCAGCTTGGGAATCGAGCGGGGCTACGAGCAGTACTTC
CDR3 protein: CASSLGIERGYEQYF

clone size: -
V gene: TRBV29-1
J gene: TRBJ2-1
D gene: TRBD1
CDR3 DNA: TGCAGCGCCCGAGGGACAGGCTACAATGAGCAGTTCTTC
CDR3 protein: CSARGTGYNEQFF

clone size: -
V gene: TRBV29-1
J gene: TRBJ2-5
D gene: -
CDR3 DNA: TGCAGCGTGGAGGTGGGTAGAGAGACCCAGTACTTC
CDR3 protein: CSVEVGRETQYF

clone size: -
V gene: TRBV9
J gene: TRBJ2-3
D gene: TRBD1
CDR3 DNA: TGTGCCAGCAGCACCCGACAGGGGCTACTCACAGATACGCAGTATTTT
CDR3 protein: CASSTRQGLLTDTQYF

clone size: -
V gene: TRBV4-1
J gene: TRBJ1-6
D gene: -
CDR3 DNA: TGCGCCAGCGGAGGGCTGGCAGCGAGCTCCTATAATTCACCCCTCCACTTT
CDR3 protein: CASGGLAASSYNSPLHF

clone size: -
V gene: TRBV6-1
J gene: TRBJ1-6
D gene: -
CDR3 DNA: TGTGCCAGCAGTGAGCACAGGGTGGGAAATTCACCCCTCCACTTT
CDR3 protein: CASSEHRVGNSPLHF

clone size: large
V gene: TRBV27
J gene: TRBJ1-6
D gene: -
CDR3 DNA: TGTGCCACAGGTACAGGGAGCTCCTATAATTCACCCCTCCACTTT
CDR3 protein: CATGTGSSYNSPLHF

clone size: -
V gene: TRBV6-1
J gene: TRBJ1-5
D gene: -
CDR3 DNA: TGTGCCAGCAGTTTCCGGACTGCGGATCGGCCCCAGCATTTT
CDR3 protein: CASSFRTADRPQHF

clone size: -
V gene: TRBV29-1
J gene: TRBJ2-5
D gene: -
CDR3 DNA: TGCAGCGTAGGACACGCCGTGGGAGAGACCCAGTACTTC
CDR3 protein: CSVGHAVGETQYF

clone size: -
V gene: TRBV7-9
J gene: TRBJ2-5
D gene: TRBD2
CDR3 DNA: TGTGCCAGCAGCCCCTCGGGAGGGCCGGGGACCCAGTACTTC
CDR3 protein: CASSPSGGPGTQYF

clone size: once
V gene: TRBV7-9
J gene: TRBJ1-2
D gene: TRBD1
CDR3 DNA: TGTGCCAGCAGCACCCACAGGGGCCCTAACTATGGCTACACCTTC
CDR3 protein: CASSTHRGPNYGYTF

clone size: -
V gene: TRBV5-1
J gene: TRBJ2-1
D gene: TRBD2
CDR3 DNA: TGCGCCAGCAGCTGGGGAGCGGGGCGTGAGCAGTTCTTC
CDR3 protein: CASSWGAGREQFF

clone size: medium-sized
V gene: TRBV19
J gene: TRBJ1-5
D gene: -
CDR3 DNA: TGTGCCAGTAGTATTGGAAGTCAGCCCCAGCATTTT
CDR3 protein: CASSIGSQPQHF

clone size: -
V gene: TRBV6-5
J gene: TRBJ2-5
D gene: -
CDR3 DNA: TGTGCCAGCAGTTACTCCCACCGGGAAGGGGAGTACTTC
CDR3 protein: CASSYSHREGEYF

clone size: -
V gene: TRBV19
J gene: TRBJ2-2
D gene: -
CDR3 DNA: TGTGCCACCCGAGCGGGTGCGAGTCGCTCGGAGGAGCTGTTTTTT
CDR3 protein: CATRAGASRSEELFF

clone size: -
V gene: TRBV5-4
J gene: TRBJ1-1
D gene: -
CDR3 DNA: TGTGCCAGCAGCTTGGCGGGGGTGTTGAGGACTGAAGCTTTCTTT
CDR3 protein: CASSLAGVLRTEAFF

clone size: -
V gene: TRBV6-1
J gene: TRBJ1-1
D gene: -
CDR3 DNA: TGTGCCAGCGACCGAGGGACAGAAGCTTTCTTT
CDR3 protein: CASDRGTEAFF

clone size: -
V gene: TRBV2
J gene: TRBJ2-1
D gene: -
CDR3 DNA: TGTGCCGGGTCCCGGGGGTCCCTCGGTGAGCAGTTCTTC
CDR3 protein: CAGSRGSLGEQFF

clone size: -
V gene: TRBV12-2
J gene: TRBJ2-5
D gene: -
CDR3 DNA: TGTGCAAGTCGCCCCCGGGACTTCAAAGAGACCCAGTACTTC
CDR3 protein: CASRPRDFKETQYF

clone size: -
V gene: TRBV19
J gene: TRBJ2-2
D gene: TRBD1
CDR3 DNA: TGTGCCAGTAGTATTAAACAGGGGGACACCGGGGAGCTGTTTTTT
CDR3 protein: CASSIKQGDTGELFF

clone size: -
V gene: TRBV11-2
J gene: TRBJ2-1
D gene: TRBD2
CDR3 DNA: TGTGCCAGCAGCTTAAGCGGGGGGGCCGGCAATGAGCAGTTCTTC
CDR3 protein: CASSLSGGAGNEQFF

clone size: -
V gene: TRBV18
J gene: TRBJ2-5
D gene: -
CDR3 DNA: TGTGCCAGCTCACCAGTCGAGGTACGAGAGACCCAGTACTTC
CDR3 protein: CASSPVEVRETQYF

clone size: -
V gene: TRBV30
J gene: TRBJ2-5
D gene: -
CDR3 DNA: TGTGCCTGGTCGGCTAGCGTCCAAGAGACCCAGTACTTC
CDR3 protein: CAWSASVQETQYF

clone size: -
V gene: TRBV4-1
J gene: TRBJ2-7
D gene: TRBD1
CDR3 DNA: TGCGCCAGCAGCCGGGGACAGGGGAAGTCCTACGAGCAGTACTTC
CDR3 protein: CASSRGQGKSYEQYF

clone size: -
V gene: TRBV6-5
J gene: TRBJ2-7
D gene: TRBD2
CDR3 DNA: TGTGCCAGCAGATCGAGCGGGGGAGCCTACGAGCAGTACTTC
CDR3 protein: CASRSSGGAYEQYF

clone size: -
V gene: TRBV19
J gene: TRBJ1-4
D gene: -
CDR3 DNA: TGTGCCAGTAGTCCTTCACGTGAAAAACTGTTTTTT
CDR3 protein: CASSPSREKLFF

clone size: -
V gene: TRBV4-2
J gene: TRBJ2-1
D gene: TRBD2
CDR3 DNA: TGTGCCAGCAGCCAAGATTGGGCGGGGGGCGACAATGAGCAGTTCTTC
CDR3 protein: CASSQDWAGGDNEQFF

clone size: few
V gene: TRBV4-1
J gene: TRBJ1-1
D gene: -
CDR3 DNA: TGCGCCAGCAGCCTCCGGGGACTCCTGAACACTGAAGCTTTCTTT
CDR3 protein: CASSLRGLLNTEAFF

clone size: -
V gene: TRBV19
J gene: TRBJ2-3
D gene: -
CDR3 DNA: TGTGCCAGTAGTGAGCAGACAGATACGCAGTATTTT
CDR3 protein: CASSEQTDTQYF

clone size: -
V gene: TRBV15
J gene: TRBJ1-4
D gene: -
CDR3 DNA: TGTGCCACCAGCAGAGACAGGGGAACTAATGAAAAACTGTTTTTT
CDR3 protein: CATSRDRGTNEKLFF

clone size: -
V gene: TRBV11-2
J gene: TRBJ1-3
D gene: TRBD1
CDR3 DNA: TGTGCCAGCAGCTTATGGCCGACAGGGGGCTCTGGAAACACCATATATTTT
CDR3 protein: CASSLWPTGGSGNTIYF

clone size: -
V gene: TRBV6-6
J gene: TRBJ1-1
D gene: -
CDR3 DNA: TGTGCCAGCAGTTACGTACAGGGTATTGTCACTGAAGCTTTCTTT
CDR3 protein: CASSYVQGIVTEAFF

clone size: -
V gene: TRBV7-9
J gene: TRBJ1-2
D gene: -
CDR3 DNA: TGTGCCAGCATCCGGGACTCTATACCGCATGGCTACACCTTC
CDR3 protein: CASIRDSIPHGYTF

clone size: -
V gene: TRBV19
J gene: TRBJ1-2
D gene: -
CDR3 DNA: TGTGCCAGTAGTATCACGACCAACTCTGGCTACACCTTC
CDR3 protein: CASSITTNSGYTF

clone size: -
V gene: TRBV9
J gene: TRBJ2-2
D gene: -
CDR3 DNA: TGTGCCAGCAGCGTAGCTGTTACAGCTAACACCGGGGAGCTGTTTTTT
CDR3 protein: CASSVAVTANTGELFF

clone size: -
V gene: TRBV14
J gene: TRBJ1-5
D gene: -
CDR3 DNA: TGTGCCAGCAGCCAAGCCAGGGGTGATCAGCCCCAGCATTTT
CDR3 protein: CASSQARGDQPQHF

clone size: -
V gene: TRBV5-1
J gene: TRBJ1-1
D gene: -
CDR3 DNA: TGCGCCAGCAGCTTGGTGGGGGGACGGTCGAACACTGAAGCTTTCTTT
CDR3 protein: CASSLVGGRSNTEAFF